A single sample gave rise to the 5 T cell receptor beta chains below, sequenced in a study of response to subunit inactivated influenza vaccine. MiXCR was run by TCRdb on the RT-PCR reads, yielding one entry per CDR3 protein. This table has more than 450,000 distinct CDR3 sequences, approximately 7.7% appearing once. This sample comprised PBMCs from blood, obtained less than 30 months after vaccination. These receptors all come from a man aged 50 to 75 who received an inactivated influenza vaccine.

V gene TRBV20-1 combines with J gene TRBJ2-1; D not certain. Trimming took 0 bases from V and 2 from J, leaving 11 bases between them. Germline values: CDR1 DFQATT, CDR2 SNEGSKA (reference sequence). This CDR3 contains 15 residues. The CDR3 here is CSARDLRRTYNEQFF. CDR3 DNA sequence: TGCAGTGCTAGAGATCTCAGAAGGACCTACAATGAGCAGTTCTTC.

This clonotype was counted between two and nine times. The V call is TRBV2, the J call TRBJ1-2, with D maybe TRBD1 (5 bases). The V end lost 4 bases, the J end lost 2 bases, and 14 bases lay between the germline ends. This CDR3 has 15 amino acids. Germline loops: CDR1 SNHLY, CDR2 FYNNEI. This CDR3 is CASSGGLGVNYGYTF. The CDR3 coding sequence is TGTGCCAGCAGTGGAGGTTTGGGGGTGAACTATGGCTACACCTTC. The full variable domain, completed using reference TRBV2 and TRBJ1-2, is EPEVTQTPSHQVTQMGQEVILRCVPISNHLYFYWYRQILGQKVEFLVSFYNNEISEKSEIFDDQFSVERPDGSNFTLKIRSTKLEDSAMYFCASSGGLGVNYGYTFGSGTRLTVV.

The chain combines TRBV20-1 with TRBJ1-1; D call uncertain. The CDR3 totals 14 residues. The germline gives CDR1 DFQATT, CDR2 SNEGSKA (reference sequence). V lost 2 bases, J lost 1 base, and 11 bases lay in between. The CDR3 reads CSARLAGRNTEAFF. CDR3 bases: TGCAGTGCTAGACTGGCGGGTCGGAACACTGAAGCTTTCTTT.

The table lists this clonotype with a few counts. V gene TRBV6-1 combines with J gene TRBJ2-7; 11 nucleotides line up with TRBD1. V shed 2 bases, J shed 2 bases, and the junction held 5 bases outside the gene matches. This CDR3 contains 16 residues. CDR1 is MNHNS, CDR2 SASEGT, per germline. In DNA form, the CDR3 reads TGTGCCAGCAGTGAATGGTTGGGACAGGGGGCCTACGAGCAGTACTTC. Translation: CASSEWLGQGAYEQYF.

This clonotype was recorded a few times. CDR3 residues: CASSFSLAGANYNEQFF. The CDR3 DNA reads as TGTGCCAGCAGTTTCTCACTAGCGGGAGCGAACTACAATGAGCAGTTCTTC. V gene TRBV6-2 or TRBV6-3 combines with J gene TRBJ2-1, with 11 bases identical to TRBD2. In germline, CDR1 is MNHEY, CDR2 SVGEGT. The J segment lost 3 bases and the V segment lost 4 bases, leaving 8 bases of the junction unmatched. The CDR3 spans 17 residues.